The 15 T cell receptor beta chains in this list originate from one sample, sequenced in a study of blood T cell repertoires in COVID-19. The data were produced by immunoSEQ multiplex PCR, yet TCRdb's version contains in-frame clones alone and is incomplete. The repertoire consists of about 220,000 clones, with around nine tenths occurring once and the leading ten covering 14% to 15%. Sequencing input: PBMCs or T cells enriched from blood (not recorded which). Source of these receptors: a woman in her forties or fifties with acute COVID-19.

V and J are TRBV5-5 and TRBJ2-1, with TRBD2 matching over 10 bases. The CDR3 is 16 residues long. Trimming cost V 3 bases and J 4 bases; bases outside gene matches: 7. Germline CDR1 reads SGHKS; CDR2 reads YYEKEE (reference sequence). CDR3 sequence: CASSSGTSAQYNEQFF. The CDR3 DNA is TGTGCCAGCAGCTCCGGGACTAGCGCACAATACAATGAGCAGTTCTTC.

This clone appeared a few times. The genes are TRBV2 and TRBJ1-2; 9 nucleotides agree with TRBD1. Germline V gives CDR1 SNHLY, CDR2 FYNNEI. The CDR3 is 14 amino acids. J lost 2 bases, V lost 5 bases, and 3 bases had no gene match. The CDR3 coding sequence is TGTGCCAGCAGTTACGACAGGGGGAACTATGGCTACACCTTC. Translation: CASSYDRGNYGYTF.

The chain carries TRBV6-5 and TRBJ2-7; 8 nucleotides match TRBD1. The germline V gene encodes CDR1 MNHEY and CDR2 SVGAGI. The length of the CDR3 is 12 residues. With V trimmed by 8 bases and J by 1 base, 1 base remained unmatched. CDR3 residues: CASDRGSYEQYF. The CDR3 region has the DNA TGTGCCAGCGACAGGGGATCCTACGAGCAGTACTTC.

The CDR3 DNA is TGCGCCAGCAGCACGGCAGGGACAGCTTACGAGCAGTACTTC. Translating it yields CASSTAGTAYEQYF. The gene calls are TRBV5-1 and TRBJ2-7, with 7 bases lining up with TRBD1. There are 14 residues in the CDR3. After removal of 4 bases from V and 4 bases from J, the junction contained 8 bases not matched to a gene. Germline lookup yields CDR1 SGHRS and CDR2 YFSETQ. Supplemented by reference TRBV5-1 and TRBJ2-7, the full variable domain reads KAGVTQTPRYLIKTRGQQVTLSCSPISGHRSVSWYQQTPGQGLQFLFEYFSETQRNKGNFPGRFSGRQFSNSRSEMNVSTLELGDSALYLCASSTAGTAYEQYFGPGTRLTVT.

The J gene is TRBJ2-1, the V gene TRBV5-1; D uncertain. Trimming left V 2 bases short and J 5 bases short, with 5 bases between. Germline V gene sequence: CDR1 SGHRS, CDR2 YFSETQ. This CDR3 is 12 amino acids long. The CDR3 region has the DNA TGCGCCAGCAGCTTAACAAACAATGAGCAGTTCTTC. Encoded protein: CASSLTNNEQFF.

The CDR3 sequence: CATSRGTARTDTQYF. CDR3 nucleotide sequence: TGTGCCACCAGCAGAGGTACAGCTCGTACAGATACGCAGTATTTT. The rearrangement uses TRBV15 and TRBJ2-3; D uncertain. Trimming removed 1 base from V and 3 bases from J, with 11 bases in between. The CDR3 runs to 15 residues. Germline V lookup: CDR1 LNHNV, CDR2 YYDKDF (reference sequence).

This clone occurred once. V usage is TRBV9 and J usage is TRBJ2-7; maybe TRBD1 (6 bases). CDR3 size: 16 residues. Trimming left V 0 bases short and J 5 bases short, with 18 bases between. Germline V gene lookup returns CDR1 SGDLS and CDR2 YYNGEE. CDR3 loop: CASSVAQGRLGDEQYF. The CDR3 nucleotides read TGTGCCAGCAGCGTAGCACAGGGTCGGCTTGGGGACGAGCAGTACTTC. The full variable domain, its missing parts supplied by reference TRBV9 and TRBJ2-7, is DSGVTQTPKHLITATGQRVTLRCSPRSGDLSVYWYQQSLDQGLQFLIQYYNGEERAKGNILERFSAQQFPDLHSELNLSSLELGDSALYFCASSVAQGRLGDEQYFGPGTRLTVT.

This clone was observed a handful of times. V is TRBV12-3 or TRBV12-4 and J is TRBJ1-2; TRBD1 agrees at 9 bases. The length of the CDR3 is 12 residues. With V trimmed by 6 bases and J by 5 bases, 1 base remained unmatched. The CDR3 loop is CASSGTGYGYTF. The CDR3 DNA reads TGTGCCAGCAGCGGGACAGGGTATGGCTACACCTTC.

The genes are TRBV25-1 and TRBJ1-1; D call uncertain. The CDR3 spans 13 residues. With 3 bases removed from V and 5 bases from J, the gap between germline ends came to 10 bases. Germline-derived CDR1 and CDR2 are MGHDK and SYGVNS. The CDR3 coding sequence is TGTGCCAGCAGTGACCAGGTTTGGACTGAAGCTTTCTTT. It specifies CASSDQVWTEAFF. Drawing the rest from reference TRBV25-1 and TRBJ1-1, the complete variable domain is EADIYQTPRYLVIGTGKKITLECSQTMGHDKMYWYQQDPGMELHLIHYSYGVNSTEKGDLSSESTVSRIRTEHFPLTLESARPSHTSQYLCASSDQVWTEAFFGQGTRLTVV.

This clone turned up a few times. V is TRBV7-2 and J is TRBJ2-3; 12 nucleotides align to TRBD2. CDR3 length equals 12 residues. The junction had 5 bases not matched to a gene; V was cut back by 4 bases and J by 15 bases. Per germline, CDR1 SGHTA and CDR2 FQGNSA. CDR3 nucleotides: TGTGCCAGCAGCTCCTGGACTAGCGGGACATATTTT. Amino acids: CASSSWTSGTYF.

This chain uses TRBV18 with TRBJ2-2, with 7 positions matching TRBD1. Germline V lookup: CDR1 KGHSH, CDR2 LQKENI. With 6 bases clipped from V and 0 bases from J, the junction kept 7 bases outside the gene matches. CDR3 length equals 16 residues. CDR3 in amino acids: CASSGQALTNTGELFF. The CDR3 bases are TGTGCCAGCTCCGGACAGGCCCTAACGAACACCGGGGAGCTGTTTTTT. The full variable domain, completed using reference TRBV18 and TRBJ2-2, is NAGVMQNPRHLVRRRGQEARLRCSPMKGHSHVYWYRQLPEEGLKFMVYLQKENIIDESGMPKERFSAEFPKEGPSILRIQQVVRGDSAAYFCASSGQALTNTGELFFGEGSRLTVL.

The chain recombines TRBV15 with TRBJ2-7; 9 bases match TRBD2. This CDR3 has 14 residues. Germline V gene data show CDR1 as LNHNV and CDR2 as YYDKDF (reference sequence). The V segment lost 3 bases and the J segment 2 bases; nucleotides outside the gene matches: 2. The CDR3 DNA reads TGTGCCACCAGCAGGCTAGCGGGAACCTACGAGCAGTACTTC. Translating it yields CATSRLAGTYEQYF.

This clone was recorded once. The genes are TRBV2 and TRBJ2-7; 9 bases are shared with TRBD1. CDR1 SNHLY and CDR2 FYNNEI come from the germline V gene. The CDR3 has 14 amino acids. Unmatched junction bases numbered 6, after V lost 6 bases and J lost 3 bases. CDR3 in DNA: TGTGCCAGCAGCCAGGGACAGGGAGGCTACGAGCAGTACTTC. Translating gives CASSQGQGGYEQYF.

The V gene is TRBV12-3 or TRBV12-4, the J gene TRBJ2-7, with D maybe TRBD1 (6 bases). The CDR3 sequence is 13 residues long. V lost 3 bases to trimming and J lost 1 base, with 7 bases between them. CDR3 bases: TGTGCCAGCAGTTTTGGGACATCCTACGAGCAGTACTTC. The encoded protein is CASSFGTSYEQYF.

This chain connects TRBV3-1 (or the pseudogene TRBV3-2) to TRBJ2-2; maybe TRBD1 (5 bases). The CDR3 has 17 amino acids. Germline values: CDR1 LGHDT, CDR2 YNNKEL (reference sequence). The V gene lost 3 bases and the J gene lost 5 bases, with 19 bases spanning the gap. The CDR3 DNA is TGTGCCAGCAGCCAGTCCGGCGGTGGGGCGCTAACCGGGGAGCTGTTTTTT. Translating gives CASSQSGGGALTGELFF.